Reported below is one TCR beta chain. Its antigen is not yet known. Per-base qualities were not stored, and no clone one base away is much larger. This entry comes from a study of shared clonotypes between healthy human individuals (dated by TCRdb to between 2020 and 2021). With respect to the entire study: Two women and a few men aged 18 to 49 years were included in the cohort. Each donor's leukapheresis produced roughly between roughly 0.85 and 10 billion PBMCs. To estimate repertoire size and how much clonotype sharing occurs between individuals, the study deeply sequenced the blood TCR repertoires of 4 to 6 healthy adults. To increase sequencing depth and limit assay-specific biases, different laboratories used diverse techniques to prepare libraries and sequence TCR repertoires. Results and caveats for the whole study, not just this receptor: Because the study included a small number of donors, the genetic and exposure-history diversity represented was limited. Pairwise subsampling indicated that sequencing depth was expected to affect the degree of clonotype sharing among donors. Sampling was restricted to blood, and TCR repertoires in tissues likely differ from the TCR repertoires found in blood.

TCR CDR3 regions were amplified from genomic DNA by multiplex PCR using the deep immunoSEQ assay. Extracted genomic DNA from each cell subset was spread evenly across all wells of several immunoSEQ 96-well plates, with each plate serving as a replicate. Each replicate PCR for unsorted PBMC received about 0.3 ug genomic DNA, equal to around 30,000 T cell genomes. Unsorted PBMC genomic DNA was sequenced across ten immunoSEQ deep assay plates. Purified libraries were measured with a Qubit 3.0 fluorometer, size-checked on a Bioanalyzer 2100, and measured again with the KAPA Library Quantification kit. A separate single-read 150-cycle Illumina NextSeq 550 flow cell was used to sequence each immunoSEQ 96-well plate. In the source study's methods: Because the immunoSEQ output included only junctional sequences and no quality scores, the filtering could not be the same as the filtering used for full-length reads. To assign V/J genes and CDR3, sequences were annotated using PyIR, a Python wrapper for IgBLAST v1.9, with IMGT germline references. Reads were removed for weak V/J assignments (E-value above 1e-6), missing CDR3, stop codons, out-of-frame junctions, or ambiguous translated residues. V3J clonotypes were defined as sequences sharing the same inferred V gene, J gene, and CDR3 amino acid sequence. To compute the percentage overlap between repertoires, the number of shared unique clonotypes was divided by the size of the smaller repertoire. Three approaches were used to assess repertoire richness: RTK rarefaction, the Chao1 estimator, and Recon v2.1 estimates of unobserved clonotypes. TCRdb's version of the immuneACCESS table is confined to in-frame rearrangements and falls short of the full clone set. An unresolved V gene accounts for under half of the shortfall where checked; the remainder is of unknown origin. V, J and clone size reflect that table, while D and trimming were determined from the DNA. Counted in this sample were hundreds of thousands of clones; approximately 77% of them appeared once. The top ten constitute around 12% of the sample.

The donors were healthy, HIV-negative adults with no recently reported acute infections or vaccinations. Only Caucasian adults living in Nashville, Tennessee, USA were represented among the donors. For unsorted samples, about 90 million PBMCs were counted and genomic DNA was extracted with the QIAamp DNA Blood Mini kit. After blood collection by leukapheresis, PBMCs were isolated using Ficoll-Histopaque density gradient centrifugation and then cryopreserved in the vapor phase of liquid nitrogen. The cysteine opens and the phenylalanine closes a CDR3 of 13 amino acids. Of the read, only the CDR3 DNA is kept; its 39 bases are in frame from base 1. For CDR1 and CDR2, the germline V gene (reference sequence) lists GTSNPN and SVGIG. Deletion took 0 bases off V and 8 bases off J, with a span of 13 bases between the germline ends.

The TCR sequence derives from a woman in her thirties or forties in good health. Some clones in this sample may be carry-over from other donors' samples. The sample taken for sequencing was PBMCs. The sequence joins TRBV30 to TRBJ1-2, with a weak D call of TRBD1 (6 bases match). The bases read TGTGCCTGGAGTGTACAGGGACGGGTCGGCTACACCTTC. It translates as CAWSVQGRVGYTF.